A single sample gave rise to the 15 T cell receptor beta chains below, sequenced in a study of vaccination and CD4 T cells after COVID-19. Treatment denoted: roughly 10-day PBMC culture with coronavirus spike peptide pools or control peptides (ViraFEST assay). Their antigens remain unidentified. The Oncomine TCR Beta short-read assay sequenced DNA from cultured CD4+ T cells. TCRdb re-derived calls from the PCR reads in MiXCR, one entry per CDR3 protein. The sample shows 15,000 to 20,000 distinct CDR3 sequences, roughly 78% of them seen only once. This material consisted of CD4+ T cells from blood, cultured in vitro, taken after SARS-CoV-2 vaccination. Receptors were obtained from a human donor who received a COVID-19 vaccine.

This chain connects TRBV7-2 to TRBJ1-2, with 8 positions matching TRBD1. The ends lost 3 bases at V and 1 base at J; junction bases unmatched: 1. The CDR3 is 14 residues long. CDR1 and CDR2 from the germline V gene are SGHTA and FQGNSA. The CDR3 reads CASSLGQDNYGYTF. CDR3 DNA sequence: TGTGCCAGCAGCTTGGGACAGGATAACTATGGCTACACCTTC.

The chain employs TRBV24-1 and TRBJ2-1; 11 positions agree with TRBD2. V lost 3 bases, J lost 8 bases, and 5 bases stayed unmatched. This CDR3 has 15 residues. The germline V gene has CDR1 KGHDR and CDR2 SFDVKD. The CDR3 sequence: CATSDVTSGVDEQFF. As DNA, the CDR3 is TGTGCCACCAGTGATGTGACTAGCGGGGTAGATGAGCAGTTCTTC.

V and J are TRBV7-9 and TRBJ1-2; D not certain. The germline V gene encodes CDR1 SEHNR and CDR2 FQNEAQ (reference sequence). The CDR3 has 12 amino acids. V lost 5 bases and J lost 9, with 13 bases in between. CDR3 bases: TGTGCCAGCAGCGCGCATGAGACGAGCTACACCTTC. This codes for CASSAHETSYTF. Full variable domain (remainder filled in from reference TRBV7-9 and TRBJ1-2): DTGVSQNPRHKITKRGQNVTFRCDPISEHNRLYWYRQTLGQGPEFLTYFQNEAQLEKSRLLSDRFSAERPKGSFSTLEIQRTEQGDSAMYLCASSAHETSYTFGSGTRLTVV.

This rearrangement joins TRBV12-3 or TRBV12-4 to TRBJ2-7; D is unresolved. CDR3 length: 12 residues. Trimming left V 4 bases short and J 6 bases short, with 10 bases between. The chain's CDR3 is CASSWGQVEQYF. CDR3 coding DNA: TGTGCCAGCAGTTGGGGTCAGGTCGAGCAGTACTTC.

This chain joins TRBV6-1 and TRBJ1-1; D is undetermined. This CDR3 spans 16 amino acids. V lost 2 bases, J lost 3 bases, and 16 bases lay in between. The germline gives CDR1 MNHNS, CDR2 SASEGT. CDR3 in amino acids: CASSERGGLGHTEAFF. The CDR3 nucleotides read TGTGCCAGCAGTGAACGGGGAGGGCTCGGTCACACTGAAGCTTTCTTT.

The chain uses TRBV19 and TRBJ1-1; D may be TRBD1 (6 bases). V lost 0 bases and J lost 5, with 16 bases in between. Germline CDR1 is LNHDA and CDR2 is SQIVND (reference sequence). The CDR3 has 16 amino acids. CDR3 in DNA: TGTGCCAGTAGTATAGATCCGGTGAGGGGGGGTACTGAAGCTTTCTTT. It specifies CASSIDPVRGGTEAFF.

The gene calls are TRBV30 and TRBJ2-5; D gene ambiguous. V shed 0 bases and J shed 2 bases, with 13 bases lying between them. CDR1 is GTSNPN and CDR2 is SVGIG in the germline V gene (reference sequence). The CDR3 consists of 15 residues. CDR3 region: CAWSVRSGFQETQYF. The CDR3 DNA reads as TGTGCCTGGAGTGTACGGTCGGGCTTTCAAGAGACCCAGTACTTC.

CDR3 in amino acids: CASSKVRLAGGPPYEQYF. CDR3 DNA: TGTGCCAGCAGCAAAGTGCGACTAGCGGGGGGGCCCCCCTACGAGCAGTACTTC. This chain joins TRBV21-1 and TRBJ2-7; the DNA was not used to check the table's D call, TRBD2. TRBV21-1 is tagged as a pseudogene. The CDR3 contains 18 residues.

V is TRBV21-1 and J is TRBJ1-2; the table's D call, TRBD1, was not checked against the DNA. TRBV21-1 is recorded as a pseudogene. This CDR3 is built from 16 residues. CDR3 sequence: CASSRTRTGSNYGYTF. In DNA, the CDR3 is TGTGCCAGCAGCCGCACGCGGACAGGGAGCAACTATGGCTACACCTTC.

The V and J genes are TRBV6-1 and TRBJ1-5; D might be TRBD1 (5 bases). The CDR3 totals 15 residues. In germline, CDR1 is MNHNS, CDR2 SASEGT. Trimming shortened V by 0 bases and J by 3 bases, and 9 bases separated the two germline ends. CDR3: CASSEARTPNQPQHF. For the CDR3, the DNA is TGTGCCAGCAGTGAAGCACGGACACCCAATCAGCCCCAGCATTTT.

A single count supports this clonotype. The chain recombines TRBV6-1 with TRBJ1-2, with D perhaps TRBD1 (6 bases). CDR1 and CDR2 (germline): MNHNS, SASEGT. V lost 8 bases to trimming and J lost 6 bases, with 13 bases between them. This CDR3 spans 12 amino acids. The CDR3 loop reads CASAHRVHGYTF. CDR3 sequence (DNA): TGTGCCAGCGCGCACAGGGTACATGGCTACACCTTC.

The J gene is TRBJ1-1, the V gene TRBV12-3 or TRBV12-4; tentatively, D is TRBD1 (5 bases). Trimming removed 0 bases from V and 3 bases from J, with 8 bases in between. The CDR3 has 14 amino acids. The CDR3 reads CASSLARVDTEAFF. Written as DNA, the CDR3 is TGTGCCAGCAGTTTAGCCAGGGTGGACACTGAAGCTTTCTTT.

This clonotype came up once. DNA of the CDR3: TGTGCCAGCAGCTCGGACACTAGTGGGAATTCACCCCTCCACTTT. Translated, it gives CASSSDTSGNSPLHF. The chain recombines TRBV7-8 with TRBJ1-6; maybe TRBD1 (5 bases). This CDR3 is 15 amino acids long. Per germline, CDR1 SGHVS and CDR2 FQNEAQ. V was cut by 4 bases and J by 7 bases, with 14 bases left in between.

V and J are TRBV20-1 and TRBJ1-6, with D uncertain. The V and J ends lost 3 bases and 5 bases respectively, with 11 bases between them. This CDR3 has 14 residues. CDR1 is DFQATT and CDR2 is SNEGSKA in the germline V gene (reference sequence). DNA of the CDR3: TGCAGTGCTAGCGCCACTGTTAATAATTCACCCCTCCACTTT. This codes for CSASATVNNSPLHF.

The chain links TRBV15 to TRBJ1-2; possible D gene TRBD1, 5 bases. Germline CDR1 LNHNV, CDR2 YYDKDF (reference sequence). V lost 1 base to trimming and J lost 5 bases, with 14 bases between them. This CDR3 is 15 amino acids long. The CDR3 protein is CATSRARQGSYGYTF. The CDR3 DNA follows: TGTGCCACCAGCAGAGCAAGGCAGGGCTCATATGGCTACACCTTC.